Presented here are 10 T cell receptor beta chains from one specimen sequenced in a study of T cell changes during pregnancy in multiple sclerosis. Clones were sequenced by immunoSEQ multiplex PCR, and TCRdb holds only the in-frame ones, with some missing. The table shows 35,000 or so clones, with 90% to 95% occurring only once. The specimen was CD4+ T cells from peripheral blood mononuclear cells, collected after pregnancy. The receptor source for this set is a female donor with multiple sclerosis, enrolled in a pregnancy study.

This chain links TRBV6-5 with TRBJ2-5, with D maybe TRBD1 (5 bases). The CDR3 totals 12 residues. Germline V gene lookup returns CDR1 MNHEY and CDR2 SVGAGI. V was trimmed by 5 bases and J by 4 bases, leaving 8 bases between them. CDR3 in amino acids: CASSLRGETQYF. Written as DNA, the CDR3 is TGTGCCAGCAGTCTAAGGGGAGAGACCCAGTACTTC.

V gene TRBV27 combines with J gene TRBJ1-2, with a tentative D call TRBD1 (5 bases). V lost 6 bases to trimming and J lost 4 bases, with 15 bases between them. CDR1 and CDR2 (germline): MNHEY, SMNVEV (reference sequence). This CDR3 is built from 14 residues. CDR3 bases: TGTGCCAGCAGGGCCCGGGGGGACCTCTATGGCTACACCTTC. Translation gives CASRARGDLYGYTF.

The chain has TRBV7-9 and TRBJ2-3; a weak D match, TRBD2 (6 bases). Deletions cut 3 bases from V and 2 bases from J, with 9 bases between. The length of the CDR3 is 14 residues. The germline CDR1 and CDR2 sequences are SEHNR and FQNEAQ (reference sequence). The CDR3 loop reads CASSFGGTTDTQYF. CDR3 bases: TGTGCCAGCAGCTTTGGCGGGACCACAGATACGCAGTATTTT.

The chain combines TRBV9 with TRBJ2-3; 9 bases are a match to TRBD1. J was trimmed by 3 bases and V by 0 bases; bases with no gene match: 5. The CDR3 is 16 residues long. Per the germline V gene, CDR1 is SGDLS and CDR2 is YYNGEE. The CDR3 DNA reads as TGTGCCAGCAGCGTAGTTCCGGGACAGGGAACAGATACGCAGTATTTT. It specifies CASSVVPGQGTDTQYF.

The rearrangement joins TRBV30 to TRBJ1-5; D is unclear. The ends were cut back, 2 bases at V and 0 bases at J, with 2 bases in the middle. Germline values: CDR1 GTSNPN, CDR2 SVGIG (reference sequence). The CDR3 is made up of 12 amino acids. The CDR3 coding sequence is TGTGCCTGGAGTCATAGCAATCAGCCCCAGCATTTT. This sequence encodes CAWSHSNQPQHF.

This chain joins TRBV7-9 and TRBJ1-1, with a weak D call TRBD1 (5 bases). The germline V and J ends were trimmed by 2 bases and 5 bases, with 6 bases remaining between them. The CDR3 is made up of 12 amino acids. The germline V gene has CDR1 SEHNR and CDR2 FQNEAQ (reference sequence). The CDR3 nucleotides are TGTGCCAGCAGCTTAAAGGGGACTGAAGCTTTCTTT. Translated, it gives CASSLKGTEAFF. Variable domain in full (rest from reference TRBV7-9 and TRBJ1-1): DTGVSQNPRHKITKRGQNVTFRCDPISEHNRLYWYRQTLGQGPEFLTYFQNEAQLEKSRLLSDRFSAERPKGSFSTLEIQRTEQGDSAMYLCASSLKGTEAFFGQGTRLTVV.

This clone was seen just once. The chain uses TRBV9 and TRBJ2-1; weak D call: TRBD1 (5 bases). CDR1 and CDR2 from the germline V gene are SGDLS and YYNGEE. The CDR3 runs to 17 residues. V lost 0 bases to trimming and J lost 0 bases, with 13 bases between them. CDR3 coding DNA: TGTGCCAGCAGCGTAGGAGGTAGGGGAAGCTCCTACAATGAGCAGTTCTTC. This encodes CASSVGGRGSSYNEQFF.

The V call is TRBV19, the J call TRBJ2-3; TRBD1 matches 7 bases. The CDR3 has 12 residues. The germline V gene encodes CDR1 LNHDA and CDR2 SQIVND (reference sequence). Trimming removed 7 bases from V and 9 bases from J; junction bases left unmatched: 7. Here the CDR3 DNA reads TGTGCCAGTACTGGACAGGCCACAACGCAGTATTTT. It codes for CASTGQATTQYF.

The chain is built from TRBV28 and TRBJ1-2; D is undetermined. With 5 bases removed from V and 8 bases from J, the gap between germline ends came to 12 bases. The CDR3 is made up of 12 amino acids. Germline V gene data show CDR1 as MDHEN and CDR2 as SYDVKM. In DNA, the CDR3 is TGTGCCAGCAGTAATCCGGTGGTGGGCTACACCTTC. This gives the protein CASSNPVVGYTF.

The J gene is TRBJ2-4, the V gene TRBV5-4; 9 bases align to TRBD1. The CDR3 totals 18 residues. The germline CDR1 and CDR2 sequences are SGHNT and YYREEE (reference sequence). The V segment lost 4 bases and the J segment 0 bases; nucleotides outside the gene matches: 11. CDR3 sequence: CASSPGTGTLGAKNIQYF. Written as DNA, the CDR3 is TGTGCCAGCAGCCCCGGGACAGGGACGTTGGGAGCCAAAAACATTCAGTACTTC.